This passage covers 15 T cell receptor beta chains from one sample sequenced in a study of blood T cell repertoires in COVID-19. The method was immunoSEQ multiplex PCR; TCRdb's version includes in-frame clones alone and lacks a portion of them. The sample includes about 230,000 clones, roughly 79% of them seen just once. Sequencing was carried out using peripheral blood. Receptors originate from a woman older than 75 with COVID-19, enrolled during active disease.

CDR3 sequence: CASSEARAGEQYF. Written as DNA, the CDR3 is TGTGCCAGCAGTGAAGCGAGGGCCGGCGAGCAGTACTTC. J is TRBJ2-7 and V is TRBV2; D might be TRBD2 (5 bases). The CDR3 is 13 amino acids. CDR1 is SNHLY and CDR2 is FYNNEI in the germline V gene. The V gene lost 0 bases and the J gene lost 6 bases, with 9 bases spanning the gap.

The chain employs TRBV5-5 and TRBJ1-1; TRBD1 matches at 9 bases. The CDR3 is made up of 14 amino acids. Trimming at V came to 2 bases and at J to 5 bases, leaving 4 bases not matched to a gene. The germline gives CDR1 SGHKS, CDR2 YYEKEE (reference sequence). This CDR3 reads CASSLQGARTEAFF. The CDR3 bases are TGTGCCAGCAGCTTACAGGGGGCACGGACTGAAGCTTTCTTT.

V and J are TRBV7-9 and TRBJ2-3; D perhaps matches TRBD1 (6 bases). This CDR3 has 15 residues. V was cut by 4 bases and J by 1 base, with 12 bases left in between. CDR1 is SEHNR, CDR2 FQNEAQ, per germline (reference sequence). The CDR3 reads CASSYTGSGTDTQYF. The CDR3 DNA sequence: TGTGCCAGCAGCTACACAGGGTCAGGCACAGATACGCAGTATTTT.

The chain combines TRBV6-5 with TRBJ1-2, with 8 nucleotides matching TRBD1. After removal of 6 bases from V and 5 bases from J, the junction contained 5 bases not matched to a gene. The CDR3 is 13 residues long. Germline V gives CDR1 MNHEY, CDR2 SVGAGI. CDR3 sequence (DNA): TGTGCCAGCAGCTCGGACAGGGTATATGGCTACACCTTC. Its protein is CASSSDRVYGYTF.

This chain uses TRBV4-1 with TRBJ2-2; TRBD2 aligns across 9 bases. The CDR3 is made up of 17 amino acids. The J segment lost 7 bases and the V segment lost 0 bases, leaving 9 bases of the junction unmatched. Germline V lookup: CDR1 MGHRA, CDR2 YSYEKL. CDR3 region: CASSQDGWRGGSGELFF. The DNA of the CDR3 is TGCGCCAGCAGCCAAGATGGTTGGCGGGGGGGAAGCGGGGAGCTGTTTTTT.

The rearrangement joins TRBV5-1 to TRBJ1-1, with 7 bases lining up with TRBD1. The CDR3 is 13 residues long. V shed 4 bases, J shed 7 bases, and the junction held 7 bases outside the gene matches. Germline-derived CDR1 and CDR2 are SGHRS and YFSETQ. CDR3 DNA: TGCGCCAGCAGCCTGGGCGGACAGGTTGAAGCTTTCTTT. It codes for CASSLGGQVEAFF.

In this sample, this clone turned up once. A clone one base away is much larger, so this may be a read error. This chain links TRBV2 with TRBJ2-7; 8 bases align to TRBD2. V lost 2 bases, J lost 2 bases, and 5 bases stayed unmatched. The CDR3 length is 15 residues. Germline lookup yields CDR1 SNHLY and CDR2 FYNNEI. The chain's CDR3 is CASSESGRGPYEQYF. CDR3 nucleotides: TGTGCCAGCAGTGAATCCGGGAGGGGACCCTACGAGCAGTACTTC.

The chain is built from TRBV7-9 and TRBJ1-2, with D tentatively TRBD1 (6 bases). CDR3 length: 18 residues. Germline V gene lookup returns CDR1 SEHNR and CDR2 FQNEAQ (reference sequence). The V and J ends lost 0 bases and 0 bases respectively, with 17 bases between them. DNA for the CDR3: TGTGCCAGCAGCTTAGCGTATCGAGGGGGAGAAGCTAACTATGGCTACACCTTC. It yields the protein CASSLAYRGGEANYGYTF. Variable domain in full (rest from reference TRBV7-9 and TRBJ1-2): DTGVSQNPRHKITKRGQNVTFRCDPISEHNRLYWYRQTLGQGPEFLTYFQNEAQLEKSRLLSDRFSAERPKGSFSTLEIQRTEQGDSAMYLCASSLAYRGGEANYGYTFGSGTRLTVV.

The rearrangement links TRBV7-9 to TRBJ1-5; D perhaps matches TRBD1 (6 bases). V lost 2 bases and J lost 6, with 14 bases in between. CDR1 and CDR2 from the germline V gene are SEHNR and FQNEAQ (reference sequence). This CDR3 contains 15 residues. CDR3 in DNA: TGTGCCAGCAGCTTATATGCAGGGGTCGGTCAGCCCCAGCATTTT. Translating gives CASSLYAGVGQPQHF.

The V and J genes are TRBV25-1 and TRBJ1-4; D not resolved. CDR3 size: 14 residues. The germline V and J ends were trimmed by 7 bases and 0 bases, with 9 bases remaining between them. CDR1 is MGHDK, CDR2 SYGVNS, per germline. The CDR3 DNA reads as TGTGCCAGCAAGCCGGGTGCAACTAATGAAAAACTGTTTTTT. Translating gives CASKPGATNEKLFF.

This chain uses TRBV7-3 with TRBJ2-2; D call uncertain. The length of the CDR3 is 15 residues. Germline V gene data show CDR1 as SGHTA and CDR2 as FQGTGA. V gave up 6 bases and J gave up 3 bases, with 14 bases separating them. The CDR3 is CASSLRQADTGELFF. CDR3 sequence (DNA): TGTGCCAGCAGTCTTAGACAAGCCGACACCGGGGAGCTGTTTTTT.

V is TRBV6-6 and J is TRBJ1-2, with 7 positions matching TRBD1. Germline CDR1 reads MNHNY; CDR2 reads SVGAGI (reference sequence). This CDR3 has 15 residues. The J segment lost 2 bases and the V segment lost 6 bases, leaving 9 bases of the junction unmatched. The CDR3 DNA reads as TGTGCCAGCAGACTCCTACAGGGGTCAAACTATGGCTACACCTTC. It codes for CASRLLQGSNYGYTF.

This clone was found a few times. V is TRBV6-6 and J is TRBJ1-2; 8 nucleotides agree with TRBD1. J lost 4 bases, V lost 8 bases, and 6 bases had no gene match. Germline CDR1 MNHNY, CDR2 SVGAGI (reference sequence). The CDR3 is 13 residues long. The CDR3 spells CASRPGQVYGYTF. The CDR3 DNA sequence: TGTGCCAGCCGACCGGGACAGGTCTATGGCTACACCTTC.

This sequence joins TRBV4-2 and TRBJ1-4; 8 bases are shared with TRBD1. CDR3 size: 16 residues. Germline lookup yields CDR1 LGHNA and CDR2 YNFKEQ. V lost 1 base to trimming and J lost 5 bases; unmatched junction nucleotides: 6. This CDR3 is CASSQAFGQGNEKLFF. The CDR3 bases are TGTGCCAGCAGCCAAGCTTTCGGACAGGGAAATGAAAAACTGTTTTTT.

This clone occurred once. The J gene is TRBJ1-4, the V gene TRBV28; tentatively, D is TRBD1 (5 bases). There are 14 residues in the CDR3. The germline V gene encodes CDR1 MDHEN and CDR2 SYDVKM. With 8 bases removed from V and 1 base from J, the gap between germline ends came to 11 bases. CDR3 nucleotide sequence: TGTGCCAGCGTTGCGGGGCTAACTAATGAAAAACTGTTTTTT. Protein: CASVAGLTNEKLFF.